A single sample is the source of the 14 T cell receptor beta chains below, sequenced in a study of blood T cell repertoires in COVID-19. Clones were sequenced by immunoSEQ multiplex PCR, and TCRdb holds only the in-frame ones, with some missing. The repertoire holds about 170,000 clones, around 88% seen once, with 3.6% in the top ten. Sequenced input: PBMCs or T cells enriched from blood (not recorded which). The receptors come from a woman in her forties or fifties in a cohort exposed to, infected with or recovered from COVID-19 (not recorded which).

The chain combines TRBV5-1 with TRBJ2-2; no clear D. There are 13 residues in the CDR3. Germline lookup yields CDR1 SGHRS and CDR2 YFSETQ. Trimming took off 1 base at V and 9 bases at J, with 10 bases between the two ends. The CDR3 loop reads CASSLRGPRELFF. The CDR3 DNA reads as TGCGCCAGCAGCTTGCGTGGGCCGAGGGAGCTGTTTTTT.

V and J are TRBV7-9 and TRBJ2-3; TRBD2 matches at 11 bases. Germline CDR1 reads SEHNR; CDR2 reads FQNEAQ (reference sequence). V was clipped by 5 bases and J by 6 bases; unmatched bases: 10. The CDR3 spans 16 residues. The CDR3 region has the DNA TGTGCCAGCAGCATCCCGGGACTAGCGGCCTCGGATACGCAGTATTTT. Translating it yields CASSIPGLAASDTQYF.

A few counts support this clone. This chain links TRBV7-9 with TRBJ2-3; tentatively, D is TRBD2 (6 bases). V lost 4 bases, J lost 2 bases, and 16 bases lay in between. Germline lookup yields CDR1 SEHNR and CDR2 FQNEAQ (reference sequence). This CDR3 spans 16 amino acids. CDR3 loop: CASSSIVGGITDTQYF. DNA of the CDR3: TGTGCCAGCAGCTCCATTGTGGGAGGCATCACAGATACGCAGTATTTT.

This chain uses TRBV4-3 with TRBJ1-5; the match to TRBD1 covers 7 bases. This CDR3 contains 18 residues. Losses at the gene ends were 0 bases for V and 6 bases for J; bases not matched to a gene: 14. CDR1 is LGHNA and CDR2 is YSLEER in the germline V gene. CDR3 DNA sequence: TGCGCCAGCAGCCAAGATTCCCCGACGGGAGGGGGCGTTCAGCCCCAGCATTTT. This sequence encodes CASSQDSPTGGGVQPQHF.

This chain uses TRBV6-5 with TRBJ2-7; D unresolved. The CDR3 runs to 12 residues. Germline assignment: CDR1 MNHEY and CDR2 SVGAGI. The ends were cut back, 4 bases at V and 0 bases at J, with 4 bases in the middle. The CDR3 spells CASSSFSYEQYF. The CDR3 coding sequence is TGTGCCAGCAGTTCGTTCTCCTACGAGCAGTACTTC.

There are a few counts of this clone. This chain joins TRBV2 and TRBJ1-5; D uncertain. Trimming removed 1 base from V and 0 bases from J, with 7 bases in between. Germline V gene lookup returns CDR1 SNHLY and CDR2 FYNNEI. The CDR3 consists of 15 residues. CDR3 in amino acids: CASSEDGNSNQPQHF. CDR3 bases: TGTGCCAGCAGTGAAGACGGGAATAGCAATCAGCCCCAGCATTTT.

The rearrangement joins TRBV11-2 to TRBJ1-1; D possibly corresponds to TRBD1 (5 bases). Germline CDR1 is SGHAT and CDR2 is FQNNGV. The ends were cut back, 5 bases at V and 4 bases at J, with 14 bases in the middle. This CDR3 has 14 amino acids. The CDR3 sequence: CASSLGGGGTEAFF. CDR3 bases: TGTGCCAGCAGCCTGGGGGGAGGAGGCACTGAAGCTTTCTTT.

This chain connects TRBV3-1 (or the pseudogene TRBV3-2) to TRBJ2-3; D gene uncertain. This CDR3 has 12 amino acids. In germline, CDR1 is LGHDT, CDR2 YNNKEL (reference sequence). V was cut by 1 base and J by 9 bases, with 8 bases left in between. CDR3 sequence (DNA): TGTGCCAGCAGCCAAGGCGGTAAGACGCAGTATTTT. This translates into CASSQGGKTQYF.

This clone appeared once. This sequence joins TRBV10-3 and TRBJ1-5, with D uncertain. This CDR3 has 9 residues. Germline CDR1 and CDR2: ENHRY and SYGVKD. V was trimmed by 11 bases and J by 5 bases, leaving 4 bases between them. The CDR3 loop reads CAGDQPQHF. In DNA, the CDR3 is TGTGCCGGAGATCAGCCCCAGCATTTT.

The V call is TRBV3-1 (or the pseudogene TRBV3-2), the J call TRBJ1-1; D unresolved. This CDR3 contains 13 residues. Per the germline V gene, CDR1 is LGHDT and CDR2 is YNNKEL (reference sequence). V lost 4 bases and J lost 0, with 6 bases in between. CDR3 coding DNA: TGTGCCAGCAGCCGCAGTTTGAACACTGAAGCTTTCTTT. Its protein is CASSRSLNTEAFF.

CDR3 sequence: CASSSTNSGQGFYGDTQYF. For the CDR3, the DNA is TGTGCCAGCAGCTCAACTAACTCGGGACAGGGTTTTTATGGAGATACGCAGTATTTT. The chain recombines TRBV7-3 with TRBJ2-3; TRBD1 matches 9 bases. From germline, CDR1 is SGHTA and CDR2 FQGTGA. The CDR3 covers 19 residues. The ends lost 4 bases at V and 5 bases at J; junction bases unmatched: 19.

The chain has TRBV5-4 and TRBJ1-5; weak D call: TRBD1 (5 bases). The germline gives CDR1 SGHNT, CDR2 YYREEE (reference sequence). CDR3 length: 14 residues. V lost 3 bases, J lost 3 bases, and 10 bases lay in between. CDR3 DNA: TGTGCCAGCAGCTCCGCAGGGTACAATCAGCCCCAGCATTTT. Protein sequence: CASSSAGYNQPQHF.

The chain combines TRBV2 with TRBJ1-4, with a possible D match to TRBD1 (5 bases). The CDR3 spans 14 residues. The germline V gene encodes CDR1 SNHLY and CDR2 FYNNEI. The ends were cut back, 4 bases at V and 5 bases at J, with 11 bases in the middle. Here the CDR3 DNA reads TGTGCCAGCAGTGTTTCTGGGGCGAATGAAAAACTGTTTTTT. Amino acids: CASSVSGANEKLFF.

The V and J genes are TRBV19 and TRBJ2-3; 7 bases are shared with TRBD2. Germline CDR1 and CDR2: LNHDA and SQIVND (reference sequence). The CDR3 length is 16 residues. V shed 5 bases, J shed 0 bases, and the junction held 8 bases outside the gene matches. The CDR3 DNA follows: TGTGCCAGTAGTCCCCCAGCGGGACGGAGCACAGATACGCAGTATTTT. Translating gives CASSPPAGRSTDTQYF. Drawing the rest from reference TRBV19 and TRBJ2-3, the complete variable domain is DGGITQSPKYLFRKEGQNVTLSCEQNLNHDAMYWYRQDPGQGLRLIYYSQIVNDFQKGDIAEGYSVSREKKESFPLTVTSAQKNPTAFYLCASSPPAGRSTDTQYFGPGTRLTVL.